This record concerns one T cell receptor (beta chain) sequence. These data are taken from a study of T cell changes during pregnancy in multiple sclerosis. V was pared by 4 bases and J by 3 bases, with 2 bases of the junction left unmatched. CDR1 is SNHLY and CDR2 is FYNNEI in the germline V gene. The CDR3 consists of 14 residues. The method was immunoSEQ multiplex PCR; TCRdb's version includes in-frame clones alone and lacks a portion of them. The sample lists some 40,000 clones, over 85% occurring once. Source: CD4+ T cells from peripheral blood mononuclear cells, taken before pregnancy. The V gene is TRBV2, the J gene TRBJ2-2; 7 bases align to TRBD1. This TCR was sampled from a female donor with multiple sclerosis, enrolled in a pregnancy study. The chain's CDR3 is CASSGDRDTGELFF. DNA of the CDR3: TGTGCCAGCAGTGGAGACAGGGACACCGGGGAGCTGTTTTTT.